The TCR beta chain described here comes from a study of cytomegalovirus exposure and HLA in healthy donors. Study overall: One earlier analysis, a look at 150 million to 200 million T cells, found almost 120 million unique TCR beta sequences. General study points: A later analysis linked a missense DCLRE1C variant to TCR beta V- and J-gene trimming. TCR beta chains numbering 164 were designated cytomegalovirus-associated.

This CDR3 has 16 residues. CDR1 is SGHNT, CDR2 YYREEE, per germline (reference sequence). Trimming at V came to 5 bases and at J to 0 bases, leaving 8 bases not matched to a gene. PCR primers comprised 60 Vbeta and 13 Jbeta primers. The protocol was immunoSEQ multiplex PCR, while the TCRdb copy is restricted to in-frame clones and leaves out a portion. The sample records around 200,000 clones, 70% to 85% being singletons. In regard to this clone: What it binds is not known.

The chain joins TRBV5-4 to TRBJ1-3, with 7 nucleotides matching TRBD1. The source material was PBMCs. The receptor was derived from a girl between 2 and 10 years old in good health and CMV-seropositive. In nucleotides, the CDR3 is TGTGCCAGCAGTAAAGGACAGGCCGGCTCTGGAAACACCATATATTTT. It specifies CASSKGQAGSGNTIYF.